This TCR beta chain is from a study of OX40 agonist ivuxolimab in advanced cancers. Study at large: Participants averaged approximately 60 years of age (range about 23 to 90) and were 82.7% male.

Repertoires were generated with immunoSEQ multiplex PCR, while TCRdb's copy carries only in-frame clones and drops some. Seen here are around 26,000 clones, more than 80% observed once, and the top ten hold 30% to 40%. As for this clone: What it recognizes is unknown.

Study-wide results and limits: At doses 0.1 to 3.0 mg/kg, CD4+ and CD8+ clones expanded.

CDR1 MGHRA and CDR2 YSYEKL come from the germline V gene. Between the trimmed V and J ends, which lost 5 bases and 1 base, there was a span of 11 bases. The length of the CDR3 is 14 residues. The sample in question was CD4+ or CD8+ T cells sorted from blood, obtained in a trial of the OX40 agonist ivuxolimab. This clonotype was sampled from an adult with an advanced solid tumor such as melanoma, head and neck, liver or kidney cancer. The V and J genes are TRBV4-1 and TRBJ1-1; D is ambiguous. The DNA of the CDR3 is TGCGCCAGCAGCTCTAATACGGCGAACACTGAAGCTTTCTTT. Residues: CASSSNTANTEAFF.